The next 3 T cell receptor beta chains were all read from a single sample in a study of CXCR3-negative and CXCR3-positive naive CD8 T cells. UMI-labeled 5' RACE yielded the TRB cDNA libraries. TCRdb re-called the 5' RACE reads; one entry per CDR3 protein, DNA not given. The table for this sample gives over 55,000 distinct CDR3 sequences. Study-wide points: Naive CXCR3-positive cells had TRB CDR3s more hydrophobic than those of CXCR3-negative naive cells.

These receptors' antigens are unknown. The sample was naive CXCR3+ CD8+ T cells from blood. Regarding subset: CD45RO-CCR7+CD27+CD95- naive CD8+ T cells expressing CXCR3 (TNR3+). Receptors originate from a human donor in good health. Some clones in this sample may be carry-over from other donors' samples.

The chain has TRBV4-3 and TRBJ2-7; TCRdb selects TRBD1, and the lack of DNA leaves this call unchecked. From germline, CDR1 is LGHNA and CDR2 YSLEER. The CDR3 contains 14 residues. The CDR3 protein is CASSQDSGGYEQYF.

Measured by frequency, this clonotype is medium-sized (0.01 to 0.1%). The chain uses TRBV4-1 and TRBJ1-1; with no DNA, the TCRdb D assignment of TRBD1 cannot be verified. The germline gives CDR1 MGHRA, CDR2 YSYEKL. The CDR3 is 13 amino acids. CDR3 amino acids: CASSQVPRGEAFF.

The chain is built from TRBV7-6 and TRBJ2-7; the TCRdb D gene call, TRBD1, has no DNA to confirm it. CDR1 is SGHVS and CDR2 is FNYEAQ in the germline V gene. This CDR3 has 17 residues. Here the CDR3 reads CASSSGGGRGTTYEQYF.